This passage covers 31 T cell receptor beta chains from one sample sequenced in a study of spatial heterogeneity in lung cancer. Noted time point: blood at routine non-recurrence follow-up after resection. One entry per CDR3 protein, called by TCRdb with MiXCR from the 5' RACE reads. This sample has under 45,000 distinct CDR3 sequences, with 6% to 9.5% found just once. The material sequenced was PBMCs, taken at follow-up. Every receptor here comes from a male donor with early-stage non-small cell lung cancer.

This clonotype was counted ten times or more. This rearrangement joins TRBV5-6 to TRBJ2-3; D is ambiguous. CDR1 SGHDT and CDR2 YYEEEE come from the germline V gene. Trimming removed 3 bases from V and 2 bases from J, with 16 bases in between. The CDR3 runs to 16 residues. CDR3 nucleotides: TGTGCCAGCAGCTACACTGGCTTCAGCCTCACAGATACGCAGTATTTT. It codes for CASSYTGFSLTDTQYF.

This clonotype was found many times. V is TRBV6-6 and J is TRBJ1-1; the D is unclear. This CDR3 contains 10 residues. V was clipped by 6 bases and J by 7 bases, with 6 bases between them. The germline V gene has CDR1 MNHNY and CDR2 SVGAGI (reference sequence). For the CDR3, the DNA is TGTGCCAGCAGCTCTATTGAAGCTTTCTTT. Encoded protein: CASSSIEAFF.

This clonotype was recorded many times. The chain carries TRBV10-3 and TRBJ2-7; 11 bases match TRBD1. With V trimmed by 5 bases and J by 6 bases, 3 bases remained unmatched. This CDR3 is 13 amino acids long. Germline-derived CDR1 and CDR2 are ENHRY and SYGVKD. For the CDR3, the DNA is TGTGCCATCAGTCGGGACAGGGGGAGCGAGCAGTACTTC. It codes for CAISRDRGSEQYF.

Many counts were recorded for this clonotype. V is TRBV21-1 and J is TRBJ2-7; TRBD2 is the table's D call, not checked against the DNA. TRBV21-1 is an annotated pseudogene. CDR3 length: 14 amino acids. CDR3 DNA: TGTGCCATGGGAGTAGGGTCTTCGTCCTACGAGCAGTACTTC. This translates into CAMGVGSSSYEQYF.

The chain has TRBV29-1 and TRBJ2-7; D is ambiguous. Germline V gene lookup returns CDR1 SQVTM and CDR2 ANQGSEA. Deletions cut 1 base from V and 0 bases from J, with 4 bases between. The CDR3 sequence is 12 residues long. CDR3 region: CSVEVNSYEQYF. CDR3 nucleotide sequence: TGCAGCGTTGAAGTAAACTCCTACGAGCAGTACTTC.

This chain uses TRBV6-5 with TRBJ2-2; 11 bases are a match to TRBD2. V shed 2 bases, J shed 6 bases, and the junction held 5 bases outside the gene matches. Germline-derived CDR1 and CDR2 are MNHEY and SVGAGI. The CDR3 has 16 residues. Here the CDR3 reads CASSYGVAGGPGELFF. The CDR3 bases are TGTGCCAGCAGTTACGGTGTAGCGGGGGGGCCCGGGGAGCTGTTTTTT.

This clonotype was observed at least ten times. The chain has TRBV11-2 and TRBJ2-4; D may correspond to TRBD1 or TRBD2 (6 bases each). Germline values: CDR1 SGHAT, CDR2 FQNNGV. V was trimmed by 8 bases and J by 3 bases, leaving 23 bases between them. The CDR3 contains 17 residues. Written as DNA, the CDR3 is TGTGCCAGCGGATCTGGAGGAGGGGGATATGGCAAAAACATTCAGTACTTC. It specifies CASGSGGGGYGKNIQYF.

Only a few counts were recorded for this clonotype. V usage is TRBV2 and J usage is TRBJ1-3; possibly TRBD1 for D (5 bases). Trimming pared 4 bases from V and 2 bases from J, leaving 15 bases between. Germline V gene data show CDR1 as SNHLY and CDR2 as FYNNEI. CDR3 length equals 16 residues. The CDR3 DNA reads TGTGCCAGCAGTGGTGGCAGGGTAGCAGCTGGAAACACCATATATTTT. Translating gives CASSGGRVAAGNTIYF. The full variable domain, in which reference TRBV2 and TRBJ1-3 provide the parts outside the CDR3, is EPEVTQTPSHQVTQMGQEVILRCVPISNHLYFYWYRQILGQKVEFLVSFYNNEISEKSEIFDDQFSVERPDGSNFTLKIRSTKLEDSAMYFCASSGGRVAAGNTIYFGEGSWLTVV.

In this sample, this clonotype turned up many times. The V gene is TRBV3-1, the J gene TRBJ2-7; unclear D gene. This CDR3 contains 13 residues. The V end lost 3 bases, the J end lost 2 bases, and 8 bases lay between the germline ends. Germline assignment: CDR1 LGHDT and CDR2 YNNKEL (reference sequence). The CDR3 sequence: CASSQLQAYEQYF. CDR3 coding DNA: TGTGCCAGCAGCCAGCTACAAGCCTACGAGCAGTACTTC.

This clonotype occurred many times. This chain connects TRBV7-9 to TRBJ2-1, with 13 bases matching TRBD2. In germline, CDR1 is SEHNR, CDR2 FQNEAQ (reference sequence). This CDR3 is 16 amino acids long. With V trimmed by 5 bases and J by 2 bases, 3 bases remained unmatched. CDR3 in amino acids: CASSQLAGGPYNEQFF. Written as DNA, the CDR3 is TGTGCCAGCAGCCAACTAGCGGGGGGGCCCTACAATGAGCAGTTCTTC.

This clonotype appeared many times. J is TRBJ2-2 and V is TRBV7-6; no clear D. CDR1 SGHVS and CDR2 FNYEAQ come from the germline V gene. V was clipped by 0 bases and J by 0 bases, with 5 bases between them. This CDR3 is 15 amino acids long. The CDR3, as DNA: TGTGCCAGCAGCTTAGCAGGGTCGAACACCGGGGAGCTGTTTTTT. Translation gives CASSLAGSNTGELFF.

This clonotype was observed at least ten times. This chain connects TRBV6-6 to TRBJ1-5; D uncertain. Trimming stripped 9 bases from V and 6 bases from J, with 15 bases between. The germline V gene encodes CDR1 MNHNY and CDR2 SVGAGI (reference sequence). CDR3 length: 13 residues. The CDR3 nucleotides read TGTGCCAGTCGCACCGAGGGCCGTCAGCCCCAGCATTTT. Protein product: CASRTEGRQPQHF.

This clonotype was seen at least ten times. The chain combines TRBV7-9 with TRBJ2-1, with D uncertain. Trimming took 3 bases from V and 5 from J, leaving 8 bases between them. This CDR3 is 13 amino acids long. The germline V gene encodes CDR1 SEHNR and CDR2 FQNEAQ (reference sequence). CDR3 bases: TGTGCCAGCAGCTTGGTCGGCAACAATGAGCAGTTCTTC. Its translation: CASSLVGNNEQFF. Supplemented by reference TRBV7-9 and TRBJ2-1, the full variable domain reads DTGVSQNPRHKITKRGQNVTFRCDPISEHNRLYWYRQTLGQGPEFLTYFQNEAQLEKSRLLSDRFSAERPKGSFSTLEIQRTEQGDSAMYLCASSLVGNNEQFFGPGTRLTVL.

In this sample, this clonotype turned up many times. The CDR3 here is CASSSGLAGEDEQFF. In DNA form, the CDR3 reads TGTGCCAGCAGCTCGGGACTAGCGGGGGAGGATGAGCAGTTCTTC. V gene TRBV11-3 combines with J gene TRBJ2-1; 14 bases map to TRBD2. V gave up 4 bases and J gave up 8 bases; unmatched junction bases: 4. The V gene's germline CDR1 is SGHNT and CDR2 YENEEA. There are 15 residues in the CDR3.

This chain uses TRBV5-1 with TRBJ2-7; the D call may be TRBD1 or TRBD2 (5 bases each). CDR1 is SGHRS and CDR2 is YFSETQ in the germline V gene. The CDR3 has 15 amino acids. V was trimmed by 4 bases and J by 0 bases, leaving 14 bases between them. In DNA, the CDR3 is TGCGCCAGCAGCCCGAGGGGTCCCTTCTCCTACGAGCAGTACTTC. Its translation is CASSPRGPFSYEQYF.

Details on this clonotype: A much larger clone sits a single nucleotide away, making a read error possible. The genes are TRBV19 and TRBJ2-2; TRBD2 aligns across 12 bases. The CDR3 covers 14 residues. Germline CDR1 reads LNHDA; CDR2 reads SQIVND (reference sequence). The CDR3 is CASSRTSGTGGLFF. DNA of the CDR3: TGTGCCAGTAGCCGGACTAGCGGGACCGGGGGGCTGTTTTTT. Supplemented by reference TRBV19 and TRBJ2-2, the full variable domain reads DGGITQSPKYLFRKEGQNVTLSCEQNLNHDAMYWYRQDPGQGLRLIYYSQIVNDFQKGDIAEGYSVSREKKESFPLTVTSAQKNPTAFYLCASSRTSGTGGLFFGEGSRLTVL.

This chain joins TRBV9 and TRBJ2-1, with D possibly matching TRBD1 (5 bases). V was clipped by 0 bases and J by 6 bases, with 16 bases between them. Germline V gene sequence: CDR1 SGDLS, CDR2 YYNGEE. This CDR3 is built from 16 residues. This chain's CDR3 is CASSVDPGSGRNEQFF. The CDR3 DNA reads TGTGCCAGCAGCGTAGACCCAGGGTCAGGTCGCAATGAGCAGTTCTTC.

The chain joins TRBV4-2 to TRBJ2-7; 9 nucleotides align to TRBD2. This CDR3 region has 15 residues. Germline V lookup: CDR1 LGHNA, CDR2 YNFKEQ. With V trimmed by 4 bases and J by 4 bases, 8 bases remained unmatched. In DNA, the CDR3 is TGTGCCAGCAGCCCCGGGACTAGCTTTGGGTACGAGCAGTACTTC. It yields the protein CASSPGTSFGYEQYF.

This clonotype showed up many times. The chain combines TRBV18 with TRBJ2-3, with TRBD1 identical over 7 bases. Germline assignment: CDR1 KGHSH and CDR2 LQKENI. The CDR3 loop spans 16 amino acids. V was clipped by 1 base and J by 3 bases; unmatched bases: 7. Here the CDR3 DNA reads TGTGCCAGCTCACCACAGCACAGGGGCAATACAGATACGCAGTATTTT. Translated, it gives CASSPQHRGNTDTQYF.

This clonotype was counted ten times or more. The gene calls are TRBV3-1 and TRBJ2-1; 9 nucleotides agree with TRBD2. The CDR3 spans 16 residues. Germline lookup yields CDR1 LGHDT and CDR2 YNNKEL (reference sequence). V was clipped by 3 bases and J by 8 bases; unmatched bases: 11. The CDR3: CASSHTPSGVDDEQFF. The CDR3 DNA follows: TGTGCCAGCAGCCATACACCTAGCGGGGTGGACGATGAGCAGTTCTTC.

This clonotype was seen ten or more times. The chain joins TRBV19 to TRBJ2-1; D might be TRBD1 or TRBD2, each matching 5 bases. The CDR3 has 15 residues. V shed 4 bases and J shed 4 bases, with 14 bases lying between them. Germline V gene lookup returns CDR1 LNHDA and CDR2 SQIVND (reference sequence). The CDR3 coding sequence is TGTGCCAGTAGTAAACGGGACGGCAGATACAATGAGCAGTTCTTC. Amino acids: CASSKRDGRYNEQFF.

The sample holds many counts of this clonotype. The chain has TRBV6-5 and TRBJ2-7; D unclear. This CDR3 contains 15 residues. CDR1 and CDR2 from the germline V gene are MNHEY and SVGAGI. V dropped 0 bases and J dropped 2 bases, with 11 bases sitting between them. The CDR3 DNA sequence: TGTGCCAGCAGTTACTCGAGGTCCAGCCCCTACGAGCAGTACTTC. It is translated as CASSYSRSSPYEQYF.

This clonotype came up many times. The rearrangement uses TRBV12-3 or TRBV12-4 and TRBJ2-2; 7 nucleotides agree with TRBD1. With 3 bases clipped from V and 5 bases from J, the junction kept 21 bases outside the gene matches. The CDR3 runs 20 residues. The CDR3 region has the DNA TGTGCCAGCAGTTTTGATTCTTGGGGTGACAGGGAAGGGGTAACCGGGGAGCTGTTTTTT. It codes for CASSFDSWGDREGVTGELFF.

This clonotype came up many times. CDR3 loop: CAISDPGQGKRVNTEAFF. CDR3 DNA: TGTGCCATCAGTGACCCTGGACAGGGGAAGAGGGTGAACACTGAAGCTTTCTTT. The chain couples TRBV10-3 to TRBJ1-1; 9 bases map to TRBD1. After removal of 3 bases from V and 0 bases from J, the junction contained 11 bases not matched to a gene. Germline values: CDR1 ENHRY, CDR2 SYGVKD. This CDR3 contains 18 residues.

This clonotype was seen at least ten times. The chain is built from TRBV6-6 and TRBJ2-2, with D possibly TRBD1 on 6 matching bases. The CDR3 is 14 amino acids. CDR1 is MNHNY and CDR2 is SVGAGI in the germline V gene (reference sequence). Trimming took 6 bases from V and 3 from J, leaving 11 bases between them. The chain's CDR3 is CASRTGLYTGELFF. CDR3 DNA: TGTGCCAGCAGGACAGGTCTCTACACCGGGGAGCTGTTTTTT.

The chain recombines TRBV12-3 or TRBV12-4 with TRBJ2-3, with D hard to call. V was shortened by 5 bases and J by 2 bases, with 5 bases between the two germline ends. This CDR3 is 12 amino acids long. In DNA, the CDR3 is TGTGCCAGCAGTCAACTCACAGATACGCAGTATTTT. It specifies CASSQLTDTQYF.

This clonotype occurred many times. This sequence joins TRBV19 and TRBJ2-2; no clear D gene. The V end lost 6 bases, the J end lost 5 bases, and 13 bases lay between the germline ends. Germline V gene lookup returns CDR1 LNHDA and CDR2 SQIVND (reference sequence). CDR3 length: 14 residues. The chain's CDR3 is CASRAPGLTGELFF. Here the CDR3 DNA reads TGTGCCAGTAGGGCCCCCGGGTTGACCGGGGAGCTGTTTTTT.

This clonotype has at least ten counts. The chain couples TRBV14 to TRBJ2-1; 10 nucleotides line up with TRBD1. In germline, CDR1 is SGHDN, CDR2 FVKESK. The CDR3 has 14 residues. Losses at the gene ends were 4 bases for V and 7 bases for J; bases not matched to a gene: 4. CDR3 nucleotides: TGTGCCAGCAGCCCCCGGACAGGGGGAAATGAGCAGTTCTTC. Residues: CASSPRTGGNEQFF.

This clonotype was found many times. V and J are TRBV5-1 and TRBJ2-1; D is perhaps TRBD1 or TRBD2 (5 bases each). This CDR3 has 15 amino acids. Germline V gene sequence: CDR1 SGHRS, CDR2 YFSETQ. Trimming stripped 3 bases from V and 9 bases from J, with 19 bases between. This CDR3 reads CASSSPERGRAEQFF. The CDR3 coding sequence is TGCGCCAGCAGCTCCCCCGAGAGGGGTAGAGCTGAGCAGTTCTTC.

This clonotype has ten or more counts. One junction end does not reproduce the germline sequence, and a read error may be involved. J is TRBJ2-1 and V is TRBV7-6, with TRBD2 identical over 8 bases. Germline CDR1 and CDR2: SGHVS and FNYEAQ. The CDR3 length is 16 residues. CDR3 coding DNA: TGTGCCAGCAGCTTTTTAAGCGGGGGCTCCCACAATGAGCAGTTCTTC. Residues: CASSFLSGGSHNEQFF.

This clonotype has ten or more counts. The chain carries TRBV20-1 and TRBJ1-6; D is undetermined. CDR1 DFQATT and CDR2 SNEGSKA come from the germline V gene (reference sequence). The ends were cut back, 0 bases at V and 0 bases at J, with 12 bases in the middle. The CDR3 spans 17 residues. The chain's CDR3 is CSARDSVDSSYNSPLHF. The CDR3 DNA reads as TGCAGTGCTAGAGATTCAGTCGATAGCTCCTATAATTCACCCCTCCACTTT.